A selection of T cell receptor beta chains follows, all from one sample in a study of cytomegalovirus exposure and HLA in healthy donors. Produced via immunoSEQ multiplex PCR; TCRdb's table is partial and in-frame only. Of about 190,000 clones listed, roughly 73% are singletons. Sequenced: PBMCs. These receptors originate from a woman aged 25 to 39 in good health and CMV-seropositive. Each CDR3 is given with its conserved first and last residue. A D gene is named only where the DNA matches it firmly. For some rows the clone size is stated as once, few or many, or as a class when expanded; others skip it.

CDR3 DNA | CDR3 protein | J gene | D gene | V gene | clone size
TGTGCCAGCCGGGACAGTTACACCGGGGAGCTGTTTTTT | CASRDSYTGELFF | TRBJ2-2 | TRBD1 | TRBV27 | -
TGTGCCAGCTCCCCCGACAGGGGAGGCAATCAGCCCCAGCATTTT | CASSPDRGGNQPQHF | TRBJ1-5 | TRBD1 | TRBV18 | few
TGTGCCAGCAGCTTAGTTTGGGGCGGGAGTCATTCCGAGCAGTACTTC | CASSLVWGGSHSEQYF | TRBJ2-7 | TRBD2 | TRBV7-2 | -
TGTGCCAGCATGCGTGCGGGGGCGAACACCGGGGAGCTGTTTTTT | CASMRAGANTGELFF | TRBJ2-2 | TRBD2 | TRBV6-5 | -
TGTGCCAGCAGTCCCAATTCTGGGGCCAACGTCCTGACTTTC | CASSPNSGANVLTF | TRBJ2-6 | - | TRBV2 | -
TGTGCCAGCAGCTCGGACAGGGGATCGCAAGACTATGGCTACACCTTC | CASSSDRGSQDYGYTF | TRBJ1-2 | TRBD1 | TRBV7-9 | -
TGTGCCAGCAGCTCCCAAGCGGGTCACGGGGAGACCCAGTACTTC | CASSSQAGHGETQYF | TRBJ2-5 | - | TRBV5-6 | -
TGTGCCAGCAGTCTCCGGGACACGAACACTGAAGCTTTCTTT | CASSLRDTNTEAFF | TRBJ1-1 | - | TRBV28 | -
TGTGCCAGCAGTTTATCAGCAGGGGGCTATGGCTACACCTTC | CASSLSAGGYGYTF | TRBJ1-2 | TRBD1 | TRBV27 | -
TGCGCCAGCAGTGTGGGCAGGGCAGGCAATCAGCCCCAGCATTTT | CASSVGRAGNQPQHF | TRBJ1-5 | - | TRBV10-2 | once
TGTGCCTGGAGTAGGGGGACATTGAACACCGGGGAGCTGTTTTTT | CAWSRGTLNTGELFF | TRBJ2-2 | - | TRBV30 | -
TGTGCCAGCAGTATCCAGGGTAACCGTCAGCCCCAGCATTTT | CASSIQGNRQPQHF | TRBJ1-5 | - | TRBV2 | -
TGTGCCAGCAGGCCCCGGACAGCGGGGAGAGGCCGTTCCTTCCCAGAGACCCAGTACTTC | CASRPRTAGRGRSFPETQYF | TRBJ2-5 | - | TRBV2 | -
TGTGCCAGCAGCTCCCGGTCTCCTTACGAGCAGTACTTC | CASSSRSPYEQYF | TRBJ2-7 | - | TRBV7-2 | few
TGCGCCAGCGTGGGCGGGTCCACTAGCACAGATACGCAGTATTTT | CASVGGSTSTDTQYF | TRBJ2-3 | - | TRBV5-1 | once
TGTGCCTGGGGAGGGAGGACATTCACCCCTCCTGGGGCCAACGTCCTGACTTTC | CAWGGRTFTPPGANVLTF | TRBJ2-6 | - | TRBV30 | -
TGCGCCAGCAGCGTGGGGCAGGGGACGTACCAAGAGACCCAGTACTTC | CASSVGQGTYQETQYF | TRBJ2-5 | - | TRBV5-1 | -